This TCR beta chain was sequenced during a study of CD8+ T cells in alopecia areata. Treatment defined: oral pan-JAK inhibitor, 5-10 mg twice daily. cDNA reverse transcribed from extracted RNA served as the sequencing template. Method: immunoSEQ multiplex PCR; TCRdb's copy keeps in-frame clones and lacks some. Among some 220,000 clones listed, less than 75% were seen once. The CDR3 has 13 residues. Looked up from germline, CDR1 is MNHEY and CDR2 is SVGAGI. V lost 4 bases, J lost 7 bases, and 10 bases lay in between. The rearrangement joins TRBV6-5 to TRBJ2-2; D is possibly TRBD1 or TRBD2 (6 bases each). Here the sequenced sample was CD4+ T cells sorted from blood, taken at week 4, from a patient treated with tofacitinib. This TCR derives from a human donor with alopecia areata. The CDR3 sequence: CASSSGGVGELFF. The CDR3 bases are TGTGCCAGCAGTTCCGGGGGCGTCGGGGAGCTGTTTTTT.